This T cell receptor beta chain originates from a study of T cell changes during pregnancy in multiple sclerosis. TCRdb keeps only in-frame clones here, not all; method: immunoSEQ multiplex PCR. The sample carries 79,000 or so clones, approximately 90% recorded once. Germline V gene data show CDR1 as KGHSH and CDR2 as LQKENI. CDR3 size: 15 residues. Trimming shortened V by 0 bases and J by 6 bases, and 14 bases separated the two germline ends. The sequence came from a female donor in good health, enrolled as a control in a pregnancy study. Here the sequenced sample was peripheral blood, taken in the first trimester of pregnancy. The genes are TRBV18 and TRBJ1-1, with D tentatively TRBD1 (5 bases). CDR3 coding DNA: TGTGCCAGCTCACCACCGGAGGGGAAATTCGCTGAAGCTTTCTTT. Amino acids: CASSPPEGKFAEAFF.